Listed below are T cell receptor beta chains from one sample, sequenced in a study of blood T cell repertoires in COVID-19. Profiling relied on immunoSEQ multiplex PCR, and the TCRdb table lists in-frame clones only, not all of them. The data show some 400,000 clones, with over 75% seen just once and 8% to 13% held by the top ten. Sequenced input: peripheral blood. These receptors were obtained from a woman between 25 and 40 years old with COVID-19, enrolled during active disease. CDR3s include the opening cysteine and the closing phenylalanine or tryptophan. A D gene is named only where the DNA matches it firmly. Clone size, where shown, is once, few, many, or a class for clones that have expanded.

DNA: TGTGCCAGCAGCGTAGCTTCAGGGCCTTCTGAAGCTTTCTTT; CDR3: CASSVASGPSEAFF; size: .; J: TRBJ1-1; D: .; V: TRBV9
DNA: TGTGCCAGCAGCCAAGTACCGGACAGGGAGAACACCGGGGAGCTGTTTTTT; CDR3: CASSQVPDRENTGELFF; size: .; J: TRBJ2-2; D: TRBD1; V: TRBV3-1/TRBV3-2
DNA: TGTGCCGGACGAGACAGGGTGGGCACCGGGGAGCTGTTTTTT; CDR3: CAGRDRVGTGELFF; size: .; J: TRBJ2-2; D: TRBD1; V: TRBV2
DNA: TGTGCCAGCAGCCAAGAAGTAAGGGGCAGGCTAGATACGCAGTATTTT; CDR3: CASSQEVRGRLDTQYF; size: once; J: TRBJ2-3; D: .; V: TRBV3-1/TRBV3-2
DNA: TGTGCCTGGAGCCAACAGGGGAATTCACCCCTCCACTTT; CDR3: CAWSQQGNSPLHF; size: .; J: TRBJ1-6; D: TRBD1; V: TRBV30
DNA: TGTGCCAGCAGAAAACCCGAGTTGAGCTCCTATAATTCACCCCTCCACTTT; CDR3: CASRKPELSSYNSPLHF; size: .; J: TRBJ1-6; D: .; V: TRBV11-2
DNA: TGTGCCAGCAGCTTAGTTTCGGGAGGGCCGGATACGCAGTATTTT; CDR3: CASSLVSGGPDTQYF; size: .; J: TRBJ2-3; D: TRBD2; V: TRBV11-3
DNA: TGCGCCAGCAGCCAAGATAGGACAGAGAATAGAGCGAACACCGGGGAGCTGTTTTTT; CDR3: CASSQDRTENRANTGELFF; size: once; J: TRBJ2-2; D: .; V: TRBV4-1
DNA: TGTGCCAGCAGTGATACGGCGGGGATATCTGGAAACACCATATATTTT; CDR3: CASSDTAGISGNTIYF; size: .; J: TRBJ1-3; D: .; V: TRBV6-1
DNA: TGTGCCAGCAGTTTAGTGGTGTCCCGGCAGCCCCAGCATTTT; CDR3: CASSLVVSRQPQHF; size: once; J: TRBJ1-5; D: .; V: TRBV28
DNA: TGTGCCAGCAGCCGAGGTGGGGGCCGAAATGAGCAGTTCTTC; CDR3: CASSRGGGRNEQFF; size: .; J: TRBJ2-1; D: .; V: TRBV7-8
DNA: TGTGCCAGCTGTCCTAGCGGGGAGTCCACCGGGGAGCTGTTTTTT; CDR3: CASCPSGESTGELFF; size: .; J: TRBJ2-2; D: TRBD2; V: TRBV6-6
DNA: TGTGCCATTAAAGGGGGAGGGCCCAACGAGCAGTACTTC; CDR3: CAIKGGGPNEQYF; size: .; J: TRBJ2-7; D: .; V: TRBV27
DNA: TGTGCCAGCAGCCAAAACAGGGTTTCGACTAATGAAAAACTGTTTTTT; CDR3: CASSQNRVSTNEKLFF; size: .; J: TRBJ1-4; D: .; V: TRBV14
DNA: TGTGCCAGCAGTGAAGCCTTGACAGGGTGGAACGAGCAGTACTTC; CDR3: CASSEALTGWNEQYF; size: .; J: TRBJ2-7; D: TRBD1; V: TRBV6-1
DNA: TGTGCCAGCAGCCCAAGGACTAGCGGGAACTACCAAGAGACCCAGTACTTC; CDR3: CASSPRTSGNYQETQYF; size: .; J: TRBJ2-5; D: TRBD2; V: TRBV3-1/TRBV3-2
DNA: TGTGCCTGGAGCGCGGGGGGCAGTACGAATGAAAAACTGTTTTTT; CDR3: CAWSAGGSTNEKLFF; size: few; J: TRBJ1-4; D: .; V: TRBV30
DNA: TGTGCCAGTAGACCTTTAGCGGGGACCTATACGCAGTATTTT; CDR3: CASRPLAGTYTQYF; size: .; J: TRBJ2-3; D: TRBD2; V: TRBV19
DNA: TGCGCCAGCAGCTCCCTTGCGGGGGCAGAGACCCAGTACTTC; CDR3: CASSSLAGAETQYF; size: .; J: TRBJ2-5; D: .; V: TRBV5-1
DNA: TGTGCCAGCTCACCACAGCCGAACACTGAAGCTTTCTTT; CDR3: CASSPQPNTEAFF; size: few; J: TRBJ1-1; D: .; V: TRBV18
DNA: TGTGCCAGCAGTGAAGCGGGAGGGACCGGGGAGCTGTTTTTT; CDR3: CASSEAGGTGELFF; size: .; J: TRBJ2-2; D: TRBD2; V: TRBV2
DNA: TGTGCCAGCACACGGCGGGACAGGGGGATCTACGAGCAGTACTTC; CDR3: CASTRRDRGIYEQYF; size: .; J: TRBJ2-7; D: TRBD1; V: TRBV5-4
DNA: TGTGCCAGCAGTTCCCCAGGGGACACCGGGGAGCTGTTTTTT; CDR3: CASSSPGDTGELFF; size: .; J: TRBJ2-2; D: .; V: TRBV28
DNA: TGTGCCAGCACCCACGGACAGGGGGTTGGCTACACCTTC; CDR3: CASTHGQGVGYTF; size: .; J: TRBJ1-2; D: TRBD1; V: TRBV19
DNA: TGTGCCAGCAGCTTAAACCCTGCCGGGACAGCTAGCACAGATACGCAGTATTTT; CDR3: CASSLNPAGTASTDTQYF; size: .; J: TRBJ2-3; D: TRBD1; V: TRBV7-9
DNA: TGTGCCAGCAGTTTATTTTCCGGGGGCTCCTACGAGCAGTACTTC; CDR3: CASSLFSGGSYEQYF; size: .; J: TRBJ2-7; D: .; V: TRBV28
DNA: TGCAGCGTTGACCTCGGACAGGGAGAGACCCAGTACTTC; CDR3: CSVDLGQGETQYF; size: many; J: TRBJ2-5; D: TRBD1; V: TRBV29-1
DNA: TGTGCCTGGAGTAAGCAACCCCCAGGGGCGGATCGGAACACTGAAGCTTTCTTT; CDR3: CAWSKQPPGADRNTEAFF; size: .; J: TRBJ1-1; D: .; V: TRBV30
DNA: TGTGCCAGCAGCTTAGGGACACCAGGCACAGATACGCAGTATTTT; CDR3: CASSLGTPGTDTQYF; size: .; J: TRBJ2-3; D: .; V: TRBV7-2
DNA: TGTGCCAGCAGCGAGGGACTAGCGGGAGGCCACGAGACCCAGTACTTC; CDR3: CASSEGLAGGHETQYF; size: .; J: TRBJ2-5; D: TRBD2; V: TRBV9
DNA: TGTGCCTGGCAGGAAAACTCCTACGAGCAGTACTTC; CDR3: CAWQENSYEQYF; size: .; J: TRBJ2-7; D: .; V: TRBV30
DNA: TGTGCCAGCAGTGAGGAGGGCGCCCCCGGGGAGCTGTTTTTT; CDR3: CASSEEGAPGELFF; size: .; J: TRBJ2-2; D: .; V: TRBV6-1
DNA: TGTGCCAGCTCACCACAACAGGGTTACAATGAGCAGTTCTTC; CDR3: CASSPQQGYNEQFF; size: .; J: TRBJ2-1; D: .; V: TRBV18
DNA: TGTGCCAGCAGTTACCAGACTAGCGTCAAGTACAATGAGCAGTTCTTC; CDR3: CASSYQTSVKYNEQFF; size: once; J: TRBJ2-1; D: TRBD2; V: TRBV6-5
DNA: TGTGCCAGCAGCTTGTCGGGGCGCGGGGCATCAACTAATGAAAAACTGTTTTTT; CDR3: CASSLSGRGASTNEKLFF; size: .; J: TRBJ1-4; D: .; V: TRBV7-3
DNA: TGCGCCAGCAGTCAATCGACTGGGGAGCTGTTTTTT; CDR3: CASSQSTGELFF; size: .; J: TRBJ2-2; D: .; V: TRBV23-1
DNA: TGCAGTGCAAGGCGGGACTACGAGCAGTACTTC; CDR3: CSARRDYEQYF; size: .; J: TRBJ2-7; D: .; V: TRBV20-1
DNA: TGTGCCAGCAGCGGACTAGCGGGAGGGCCATACGAGCAGTACTTC; CDR3: CASSGLAGGPYEQYF; size: .; J: TRBJ2-7; D: TRBD2; V: TRBV11-2
DNA: TGTGCCAGCAGCCCAAGGGGGGGCGCGGGCACTGAAGCTTTCTTT; CDR3: CASSPRGGAGTEAFF; size: .; J: TRBJ1-1; D: .; V: TRBV7-2
DNA: TGTGCCTGGAGTGTACCCCTCGGGGGAGGGGTCTACGAGCAGTACTTC; CDR3: CAWSVPLGGGVYEQYF; size: .; J: TRBJ2-7; D: TRBD2; V: TRBV30
DNA: TGTGCCACCAGCAGTCCTGGACAGGCAACCGGGGAGCTGTTTTTT; CDR3: CATSSPGQATGELFF; size: .; J: TRBJ2-2; D: TRBD1; V: TRBV15
DNA: TGTGCCTTTTCCCGGTCCTCTGGAAACACCATATATTTT; CDR3: CAFSRSSGNTIYF; size: .; J: TRBJ1-3; D: .; V: TRBV30
DNA: TGCGCCAGCAGCCAAGGGGGCGGGGATGGAGATACGCAGTATTTT; CDR3: CASSQGGGDGDTQYF; size: once; J: TRBJ2-3; D: .; V: TRBV4-1
DNA: TGTGCCAGCAGCTTCAACCCCGGGACTAGCGGCGTGGAGAATGAGCAGTTCTTC; CDR3: CASSFNPGTSGVENEQFF; size: once; J: TRBJ2-1; D: TRBD2; V: TRBV9
DNA: TGCGCCAGCAGCCAAGGGACTCCTGGCGGGGGTGAGACCCAGTACTTC; CDR3: CASSQGTPGGGETQYF; size: .; J: TRBJ2-5; D: TRBD2; V: TRBV4-1
DNA: TGTGCCAGCAGCCCTAACCCCGGGGACACCGGGGAGCTGTTTTTT; CDR3: CASSPNPGDTGELFF; size: few; J: TRBJ2-2; D: .; V: TRBV7-3
DNA: TGCGCCAGCAGCTTGGAAGGAGATTACACAGATACGCAGTATTTT; CDR3: CASSLEGDYTDTQYF; size: .; J: TRBJ2-3; D: .; V: TRBV5-1
DNA: TGTGCCACCAGTGAGCACAGGGGGGATTACAATGAGCAGTTCTTC; CDR3: CATSEHRGDYNEQFF; size: .; J: TRBJ2-1; D: TRBD1; V: TRBV24-1
DNA: TGTGCCAGCAGTTACCCCTCTCTAGCGACCAAGGACACAGATACGCAGTATTTT; CDR3: CASSYPSLATKDTDTQYF; size: .; J: TRBJ2-3; D: .; V: TRBV6-2/TRBV6-3
DNA: TGCGCCAGCAGCTTGAAACAGGATGGCTACACCTTC; CDR3: CASSLKQDGYTF; size: once; J: TRBJ1-2; D: .; V: TRBV5-1
DNA: TGCGCCAGCAGCTTGGCCAGGGGTCCTCGGGGTACAGATACGCAGTATTTT; CDR3: CASSLARGPRGTDTQYF; size: once; J: TRBJ2-3; D: .; V: TRBV5-1
DNA: TGTGCCAGCAGCTTAGACGCGAGCTCTGGAAACACCATATATTTT; CDR3: CASSLDASSGNTIYF; size: .; J: TRBJ1-3; D: .; V: TRBV7-9
DNA: TGTGCCAGCAGTCCATTAGCGGAGATCTACGAGCAGTACTTC; CDR3: CASSPLAEIYEQYF; size: .; J: TRBJ2-7; D: .; V: TRBV27
DNA: TGTGCCAGCAGTGAAAGGACAGGGGGAGGCAATCAGCCCCAGCATTTT; CDR3: CASSERTGGGNQPQHF; size: .; J: TRBJ1-5; D: TRBD1; V: TRBV6-1
DNA: TGCGCCAGCAGCTTCCCAGGGGTGAACACTGAAGCTTTCTTT; CDR3: CASSFPGVNTEAFF; size: .; J: TRBJ1-1; D: .; V: TRBV5-1
DNA: TGTGCCAGCAGCGTAGGGGGGACAGGGGATGAAAAACTGTTTTTT; CDR3: CASSVGGTGDEKLFF; size: .; J: TRBJ1-4; D: TRBD1; V: TRBV9
DNA: TGTGCCAGCAGTCGACCGGGACAGGGCGAGCAAGAGACCCAGTACTTC; CDR3: CASSRPGQGEQETQYF; size: .; J: TRBJ2-5; D: TRBD1; V: TRBV6-6
DNA: TGTGCCAGCAGCCCTGGACAGGTCCAAGAGACCCAGTACTTC; CDR3: CASSPGQVQETQYF; size: .; J: TRBJ2-5; D: TRBD1; V: TRBV5-6